Below are 13 T cell receptor beta chains sequenced from a single sample in a study of blood T cell repertoires in COVID-19. The protocol was immunoSEQ multiplex PCR, while the TCRdb copy is restricted to in-frame clones and leaves out a portion. Here the sample spans just under 150,000 clones, 87% being singletons. Sequencing input: peripheral blood. The receptor set was obtained from a man aged 50-60 years who had recovered from COVID-19.

The rearrangement uses TRBV27 and TRBJ1-4, with 10 nucleotides matching TRBD1. The CDR3 covers 16 residues. Germline CDR1 is MNHEY and CDR2 is SMNVEV (reference sequence). The V gene end was trimmed by 6 bases and the J gene end by 10 bases; junction bases not matched to a gene: 14. The chain's CDR3 is CASSKGDRGFGGKLFF. As DNA, the CDR3 is TGTGCCAGCAGCAAAGGGGACAGGGGATTTGGTGGAAAACTGTTTTTT.

The gene calls are TRBV11-3 and TRBJ1-6, with 9 nucleotides matching TRBD1. Looked up from germline, CDR1 is SGHNT and CDR2 is YENEEA. CDR3 length equals 17 residues. With V trimmed by 1 base and J by 7 bases, 8 bases remained unmatched. The chain's CDR3 is CASSLVSGTGLNSPLHF. The CDR3, as DNA: TGTGCCAGCAGCTTAGTGTCTGGGACAGGGCTAAATTCACCCCTCCACTTT.

DNA of the CDR3: TGTGCCTGGAGTCTGGGACTTAACAATGAGCAGTTCTTC. Protein product: CAWSLGLNNEQFF. The chain carries TRBV30 and TRBJ2-1; maybe TRBD2 (6 bases). The CDR3 contains 13 residues. Trimming removed 2 bases from V and 5 bases from J, with 10 bases in between. Germline CDR1 reads GTSNPN; CDR2 reads SVGIG (reference sequence).

The chain links TRBV19 to TRBJ1-1, with a weak D call TRBD1 (5 bases). V lost 3 bases to trimming and J lost 5 bases, with 19 bases between them. CDR1 and CDR2 (germline): LNHDA, SQIVND (reference sequence). This CDR3 is 16 amino acids long. The CDR3 spells CASSIGFAGRGTEAFF. CDR3 sequence (DNA): TGTGCCAGTAGTATTGGGTTCGCAGGGCGGGGGACTGAAGCTTTCTTT.

This chain links TRBV4-1 with TRBJ2-1, with 8 positions matching TRBD2. Germline CDR1 MGHRA, CDR2 YSYEKL. This CDR3 region has 15 residues. The V and J ends lost 4 bases and 2 bases, in that order; junction bases with no gene match: 4. CDR3 loop: CASSRAGVPYNEQFF. For the CDR3, the DNA is TGCGCCAGCAGCCGAGCGGGGGTTCCCTACAATGAGCAGTTCTTC.

This rearrangement joins TRBV7-9 to TRBJ1-1; 8 nucleotides match TRBD1. The V gene's germline CDR1 is SEHNR and CDR2 FQNEAQ (reference sequence). The CDR3 spans 14 residues. The trim removed 4 bases at V and 3 bases at J, leaving 4 bases unmatched. This CDR3 is CASSSGGAYTEAFF. The CDR3 bases are TGTGCCAGCAGCTCAGGGGGCGCATACACTGAAGCTTTCTTT.

A remark on this clone: A junction boundary mismatches the germline segment, possibly from a read error. The chain uses TRBV2 and TRBJ2-7, with TRBD1 as a possible D gene (7 bases). CDR1 is SNHLY, CDR2 FYNNEI, per germline. This CDR3 is 14 amino acids long. The CDR3 region is CASSGGTEIYEQYF. The DNA of the CDR3 is TGTGCCAGTAGTGGAGGGACAGAAATTTACGAGCAGTACTTC.

The J gene is TRBJ2-7, the V gene TRBV20-1; D is ambiguous. Trimming took 3 bases from V and 2 from J, leaving 14 bases between them. The CDR3 is 14 amino acids. CDR1 DFQATT and CDR2 SNEGSKA come from the germline V gene (reference sequence). The CDR3 sequence is CSASEPRSPYEQYF. The CDR3 DNA sequence: TGCAGTGCTAGTGAGCCGAGGAGCCCCTACGAGCAGTACTTC.

In DNA, the CDR3 is TGTGCCAGCAGCTTGGTCGGGGGTACTGGAAACACCATATATTTT. This encodes CASSLVGGTGNTIYF. The chain combines TRBV5-4 with TRBJ1-3; D might be TRBD1 (5 bases). V lost 0 bases and J 2 bases, leaving 9 bases between the germline ends. The CDR3 loop spans 15 amino acids. The germline V gene has CDR1 SGHNT and CDR2 YYREEE (reference sequence).

This clone is a singleton in its sample. The chain is built from TRBV5-1 and TRBJ2-7; D uncertain. Per the germline V gene, CDR1 is SGHRS and CDR2 is YFSETQ. The CDR3 totals 14 residues. Trimming left V 0 bases short and J 4 bases short, with 11 bases between. The CDR3 DNA reads as TGCGCCAGCAGCTTGGGTGACACTGAATACGAGCAGTACTTC. This translates into CASSLGDTEYEQYF.

The chain uses TRBV7-9 and TRBJ2-1, with TRBD2 matching over 8 bases. The CDR3 runs to 16 residues. The V gene's germline CDR1 is SEHNR and CDR2 FQNEAQ (reference sequence). Trimming took 4 bases from V and 7 from J; bases not matched to a gene: 12. The CDR3 reads CASSSPREGGDNEQFF. The CDR3 DNA is TGTGCCAGCAGCTCCCCTCGGGAGGGGGGAGATAATGAGCAGTTCTTC.

This clone was detected once. The chain joins TRBV20-1 to TRBJ2-7; 12 bases map to TRBD1. V gave up 3 bases and J gave up 5 bases; unmatched junction bases: 8. The germline CDR1 and CDR2 sequences are DFQATT and SNEGSKA (reference sequence). This CDR3 region has 15 residues. CDR3 DNA sequence: TGCAGTGCTAGTAGCCGGGACAGGGGGCTAAACGAGCAGTACTTC. This codes for CSASSRDRGLNEQYF.

This clone came up a few times. This chain joins TRBV7-9 and TRBJ2-7; 10 nucleotides match TRBD1. The germline V gene encodes CDR1 SEHNR and CDR2 FQNEAQ (reference sequence). V shed 4 bases, J shed 6 bases, and the junction held 12 bases outside the gene matches. This CDR3 has 16 amino acids. The CDR3 loop is CASSSTGTGEYSEQYF. Written as DNA, the CDR3 is TGTGCCAGCAGCTCAACGGGGACAGGGGAGTACTCCGAGCAGTACTTC.